The next 12 T cell receptor beta chains were all read from a single sample in a study of human CD4 T cells and Enterobacteriaceae. The memory gate held CD4+ cells that were not CD45RA+CCR7+CD95- naive cells, over 95% pure. Repertoires were generated with immunoSEQ multiplex PCR, while TCRdb's copy carries only in-frame clones and drops some. The top ten clones hold 1.5% to 2% of a sample with under 35,000 clones, about 80% of them seen once. Material for sequencing was memory CD4+ T cells from blood. The receptor source for this set is a human donor in good health.

This clone was seen only once. The rearrangement links TRBV19 to TRBJ1-5, with a possible D match to TRBD1 (5 bases). CDR1 and CDR2 (germline): LNHDA, SQIVND (reference sequence). CDR3 length: 14 amino acids. Trimming pared 2 bases from V and 3 bases from J, leaving 8 bases between. CDR3 region: CASSIQGTNQPQHF. In DNA form, the CDR3 reads TGTGCCAGTAGTATACAGGGTACCAATCAGCCCCAGCATTTT.

This clone has only one observation. This chain joins TRBV27 and TRBJ1-2; perhaps TRBD1 as D (6 bases). CDR1 MNHEY and CDR2 SMNVEV come from the germline V gene (reference sequence). Trimming left V 4 bases short and J 4 bases short, with 16 bases between. The CDR3 is made up of 15 amino acids. The CDR3 here is CASSWGGGGAYGYTF. The CDR3, as DNA: TGTGCCAGCAGTTGGGGAGGCGGGGGCGCCTATGGCTACACCTTC.

The chain has TRBV28 and TRBJ1-2; 9 bases agree with TRBD1. In germline, CDR1 is MDHEN, CDR2 SYDVKM. The V gene end was trimmed by 5 bases and the J gene end by 7 bases; junction bases not matched to a gene: 11. The CDR3 covers 15 residues. The chain's CDR3 is CASSPRRQTGGGYTF. The CDR3 nucleotides read TGTGCCAGCAGTCCGAGGCGACAGACAGGGGGTGGCTACACCTTC.

This chain connects TRBV5-6 to TRBJ2-3; D is perhaps TRBD1 (6 bases). The CDR3 spans 16 residues. Trimming cost V 2 bases and J 2 bases, with 15 bases left between them. CDR1 is SGHDT, CDR2 YYEEEE, per germline. The CDR3 sequence: CASSFLQGMFTDTQYF. The DNA of the CDR3 is TGTGCCAGCAGCTTTTTGCAGGGGATGTTCACAGATACGCAGTATTTT.

This clone was recorded a few times. The chain joins TRBV27 to TRBJ2-7, with D maybe TRBD1 (7 bases). Per the germline V gene, CDR1 is MNHEY and CDR2 is SMNVEV (reference sequence). V was trimmed by 3 bases and J by 0 bases, leaving 15 bases between them. The CDR3 loop spans 16 amino acids. The CDR3 here is CASSLTGQGGSYEQYF. In DNA form, the CDR3 reads TGTGCCAGCAGTTTGACGGGGCAGGGGGGCTCCTACGAGCAGTACTTC.

This chain links TRBV5-8 with TRBJ2-5; TRBD1 matches 7 bases. Germline CDR1 SGHTS, CDR2 YDEGEE. The CDR3 is 15 amino acids. The J segment lost 7 bases and the V segment lost 2 bases, leaving 11 bases of the junction unmatched. The CDR3 DNA reads TGTGCCAGCAGCTTAAGGACAGGTCCAATGGGGACCCAGTACTTC. Protein sequence: CASSLRTGPMGTQYF.

The CDR3 loop reads CSARDAEAFF. CDR3 coding DNA: TGCAGTGCTAGAGACGCTGAAGCTTTCTTT. The chain has TRBV20-1 and TRBJ1-1; D unresolved. The V gene lost 0 bases and the J gene lost 6 bases, with 2 bases spanning the gap. This CDR3 is 10 amino acids long. Germline values: CDR1 DFQATT, CDR2 SNEGSKA (reference sequence).

This clone was detected once. The germline gene is not matched at one end of the junction; a read error may be the cause. The chain recombines TRBV5-6 with TRBJ2-6; a weak D match, TRBD1 (6 bases). The CDR3 totals 15 residues. Per the germline V gene, CDR1 is SGHDT and CDR2 is YYEEEE. The CDR3 DNA reads TGTGCCAGCAGCTTGCCTGGACAGAGGGCAAACGTCCTGACTTTC. It translates to CASSLPGQRANVLTF.

The rearrangement joins TRBV6-5 to TRBJ2-7, with 8 nucleotides matching TRBD2. The CDR3 length is 15 residues. Per the germline V gene, CDR1 is MNHEY and CDR2 is SVGAGI. The junction had 13 bases not matched to a gene; V was cut back by 5 bases and J by 7 bases. CDR3: CASSPATQREREQYF. For the CDR3, the DNA is TGTGCCAGCAGTCCCGCCACCCAGCGGGAGCGAGAGCAGTACTTC.

The chain joins TRBV5-1 to TRBJ2-1; 10 bases map to TRBD1. J was trimmed by 5 bases and V by 4 bases; bases with no gene match: 6. The CDR3 is made up of 15 amino acids. Germline loops: CDR1 SGHRS, CDR2 YFSETQ. The CDR3 DNA is TGCGCCAGCAGCCAGGGACAGGGGCCTCACAATGAGCAGTTCTTC. Encoded protein: CASSQGQGPHNEQFF.

This chain connects TRBV5-1 to TRBJ2-3; D is perhaps TRBD2 (7 bases). CDR3 length equals 14 residues. V was pared by 4 bases and J by 6 bases, with 15 bases between. The V gene's germline CDR1 is SGHRS and CDR2 YFSETQ. CDR3: CASSPEGGRDTQYF. For the CDR3, the DNA is TGCGCCAGCAGCCCCGAGGGGGGGCGGGATACGCAGTATTTT.

The chain has TRBV2 and TRBJ2-5; weak D call: TRBD1 (7 bases). Trimming took off 2 bases at V and 2 bases at J, with 12 bases between the two ends. This CDR3 has 15 amino acids. Germline loops: CDR1 SNHLY, CDR2 FYNNEI. CDR3 coding DNA: TGTGCCAGCAGTGAAACCCAGGGGGGACAAGAGACCCAGTACTTC. Amino acid sequence: CASSETQGGQETQYF.